Described below is a single T cell receptor (beta chain) sequence and its context. A single record per CDR3 protein comes from TCRdb applying MiXCR to the RT-PCR reads. There are 300,000 to 350,000 distinct CDR3 sequences in the sample; 20% to 25% occur only once, and about a tenth lies in the top ten. This entry is derived from a study of response to subunit inactivated influenza vaccine. This CDR3 is 12 amino acids long. V lost 4 bases to trimming and J lost 14 bases, with 12 bases between them. Germline V gene data show CDR1 as SGHTA and CDR2 as FQGNSA. The material sequenced was PBMCs from blood, taken about 20 months after vaccination. The genes are TRBV7-2 and TRBJ1-6, with D maybe TRBD1 (6 bases). The source is a man between 50 and 70 years old who received an inactivated influenza vaccine. The CDR3 region is CASSYTGRALHF. CDR3 coding DNA: TGTGCCAGCAGCTATACAGGGAGGGCCCTCCACTTT.